This paragraph covers one T cell receptor (beta chain) sequence. Antigen specificity is unknown. Both 60 Vbeta primers and 13 Jbeta primers went into the PCR. Assay: immunoSEQ multiplex PCR; the TCRdb copy retains only in-frame clones and omits some. Among about 98,000 clones listed, 65% to 80% were seen once. The CDR3 contains 13 residues. V lost 3 bases and J lost 4, with 8 bases in between. Germline V gene lookup returns CDR1 SGHTA and CDR2 FQGNSA. The record originates from a study of cytomegalovirus exposure and HLA in healthy donors. Study-level results: As was reported, the classifier diagnosed cytomegalovirus status with high specificity and sensitivity.

The receptor's source is a man aged 55-75 years in good health and CMV-seropositive. Sequencing used PBMCs. The genes are TRBV7-2 and TRBJ2-3; D is undetermined. This CDR3 is CASSFTFSDTQYF. CDR3 sequence (DNA): TGTGCCAGCAGCTTTACTTTTTCAGATACGCAGTATTTT.